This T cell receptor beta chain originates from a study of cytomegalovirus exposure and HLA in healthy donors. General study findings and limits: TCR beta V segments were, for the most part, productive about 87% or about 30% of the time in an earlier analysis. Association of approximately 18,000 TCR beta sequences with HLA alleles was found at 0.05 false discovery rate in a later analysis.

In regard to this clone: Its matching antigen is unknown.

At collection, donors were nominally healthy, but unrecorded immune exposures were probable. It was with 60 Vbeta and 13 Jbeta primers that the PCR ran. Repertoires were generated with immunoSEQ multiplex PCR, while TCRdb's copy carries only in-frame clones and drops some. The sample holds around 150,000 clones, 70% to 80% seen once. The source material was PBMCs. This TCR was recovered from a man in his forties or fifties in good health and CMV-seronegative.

The CDR3 nucleotides read TGCGCCAGCAGCACGACTAGTCGGTCCTACAATGAGCAGTTCTTC. Its protein product is CASSTTSRSYNEQFF. J is TRBJ2-1 and V is TRBV4-1; weak D call: TRBD2 (6 bases). The CDR3 length is 15 residues. The germline V and J ends were trimmed by 5 bases and 1 base, with 12 bases remaining between them. Germline CDR1 MGHRA, CDR2 YSYEKL.